This is a list of T cell receptor beta chains from one sample in a study of blood T cells in healthy people across ages. TCRdb re-derived calls from the 5' RACE reads in MiXCR, one entry per CDR3 protein. There are 630,000 or so distinct CDR3 sequences in the sample; about 30% occur only once, and less than 20% lies in the top ten. Sequencing was done on a sample of blood. Receptors originate from an elderly woman in good health. CDR3s include the opening cysteine and the closing phenylalanine or tryptophan. D genes are given only for firm matches. Size tells how often a clone was seen (once, few, many) or the class of an expanded clone, and some rows leave it out.

j_call d_call v_call clone_size cdr3_nt cdr3_aa
TRBJ1-2 - TRBV11-1 - TGTGCCAGCAGCTTCGGACACTATGGCTACACCTTC CASSFGHYGYTF
TRBJ2-1 - TRBV7-3 many TGTGCCAGCAGTTCCGACCATAGCTCCTACAATGAGCAGTTCTTC CASSSDHSSYNEQFF
TRBJ2-7 TRBD2 TRBV13 few TGTGCCAGCAGCTTAGGCCGGTCGGGGACTAGCGGGGGCCGGAACTACGGTGAGCAGTACTTC CASSLGRSGTSGGRNYGEQYF
TRBJ2-7 - TRBV7-2 once TGTGCCAGCAGCTTAGCGGGCAGGGTCTTACACGAGCAGTACTTC CASSLAGRVLHEQYF
TRBJ2-1 - TRBV7-7 many TGTGCCAGCAGCTTAGCTAGGGGGGGGCACAATGAGCAGTTCTTC CASSLARGGHNEQFF
TRBJ1-2 - TRBV7-2 many TGTGCCAGCAGCAACCGAGGGGGACGTAGGTGGGGTGGTGGCTACACCTTC CASSNRGGRRWGGGYTF
TRBJ1-2 TRBD1 TRBV11-3 - TGTGCCAGCAGCTCAGGGGCTTCAGGGGGCGACTATGGCTACACCTTC CASSSGASGGDYGYTF
TRBJ2-7 - TRBV10-3 many TGTGCCATCAGTGCTGACAGGACCTACGAGCAGTACTTC CAISADRTYEQYF
TRBJ1-2 - TRBV12-3/TRBV12-4 many TGTGCCAGCAGTTCCCCACAGGGTCTCTATGGCTACACCTTC CASSSPQGLYGYTF
TRBJ1-6 - TRBV7-9 few TGTGCCAGCAGCTTAGAGGGGCAGGGGTGGTCACCCCTCCACTTT CASSLEGQGWSPLHF